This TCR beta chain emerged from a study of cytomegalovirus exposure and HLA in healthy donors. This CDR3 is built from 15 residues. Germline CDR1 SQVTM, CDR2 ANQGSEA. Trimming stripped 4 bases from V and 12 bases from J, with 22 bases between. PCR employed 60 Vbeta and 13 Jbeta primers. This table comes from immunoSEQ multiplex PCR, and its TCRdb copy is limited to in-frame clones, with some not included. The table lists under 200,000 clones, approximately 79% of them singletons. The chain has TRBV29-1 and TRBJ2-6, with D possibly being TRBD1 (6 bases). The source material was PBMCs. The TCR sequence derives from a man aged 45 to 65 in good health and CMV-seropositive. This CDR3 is CSVVTGTGPFGVLTF. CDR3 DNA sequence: TGCAGCGTTGTAACTGGTACAGGGCCCTTTGGCGTCCTGACTTTC.